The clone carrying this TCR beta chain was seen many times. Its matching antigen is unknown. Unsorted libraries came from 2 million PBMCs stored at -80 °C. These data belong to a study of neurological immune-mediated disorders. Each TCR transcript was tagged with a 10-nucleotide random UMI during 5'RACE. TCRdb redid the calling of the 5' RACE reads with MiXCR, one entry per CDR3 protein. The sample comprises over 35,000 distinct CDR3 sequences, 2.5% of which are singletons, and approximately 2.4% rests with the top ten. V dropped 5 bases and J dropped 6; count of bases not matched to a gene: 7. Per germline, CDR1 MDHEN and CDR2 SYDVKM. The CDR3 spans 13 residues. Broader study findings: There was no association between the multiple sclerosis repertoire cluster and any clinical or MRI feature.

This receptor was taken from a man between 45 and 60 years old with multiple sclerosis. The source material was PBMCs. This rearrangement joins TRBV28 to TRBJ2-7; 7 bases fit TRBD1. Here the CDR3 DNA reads TGTGCCAGCAGTCTGGGACAGTCTAGCGAGCAGTACTTC. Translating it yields CASSLGQSSEQYF.